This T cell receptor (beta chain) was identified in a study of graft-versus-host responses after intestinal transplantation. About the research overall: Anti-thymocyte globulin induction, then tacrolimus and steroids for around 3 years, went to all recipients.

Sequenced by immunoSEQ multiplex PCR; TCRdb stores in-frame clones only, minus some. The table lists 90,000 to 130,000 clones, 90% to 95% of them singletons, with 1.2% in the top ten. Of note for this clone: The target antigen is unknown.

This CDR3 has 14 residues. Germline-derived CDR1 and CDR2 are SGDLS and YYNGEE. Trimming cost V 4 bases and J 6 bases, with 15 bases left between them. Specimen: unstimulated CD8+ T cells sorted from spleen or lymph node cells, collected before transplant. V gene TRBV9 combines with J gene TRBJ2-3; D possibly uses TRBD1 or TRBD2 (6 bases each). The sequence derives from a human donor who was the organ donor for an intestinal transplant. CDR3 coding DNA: TGTGCCAGCAGCTCGGGGGCCTGGGGTGATACGCAGTATTTT. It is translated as CASSSGAWGDTQYF.